These 14 T cell receptor beta chains came from one sample sequenced in a study of Ad26.COV2.S vaccination and SARS-CoV-2 variants. The treatment was: 15 to 20 received Ad26.COV2.S at low or high dose, single or two shots; about 5 received placebo; per-sample allocation not given. Material that was analyzed had been drawn on day 63 after the first vaccine or placebo injection. The table came from immunoSEQ multiplex PCR; TCRdb's copy has only in-frame clones and leaves some out. The top ten hold 3.3% of the sample, which has about 350,000 clones, around 84% seen once. Source: peripheral blood, taken in a trial of Ad26.COV2.S vaccine versus placebo. These receptors all stem from a person between 18 and 65 years old who received the Ad26.COV2.S COVID-19 vaccine or a placebo.

This clone was observed a few times. The chain employs TRBV5-1 and TRBJ2-2; D is ambiguous. Per germline, CDR1 SGHRS and CDR2 YFSETQ. The ends were cut back, 7 bases at V and 3 bases at J, with 10 bases in the middle. The CDR3 totals 13 residues. As DNA, the CDR3 is TGCGCCAGCCGCACCATAGACACCGGGGAGCTGTTTTTT. Its protein is CASRTIDTGELFF.

The CDR3 protein is CASSWAGGDTEAFF. The CDR3 DNA sequence: TGTGCCAGCAGTTGGGCGGGTGGAGACACTGAAGCTTTCTTT. The J gene is TRBJ1-1, the V gene TRBV27; the D is unclear. The germline V gene has CDR1 MNHEY and CDR2 SMNVEV (reference sequence). Trimming shortened V by 4 bases and J by 3 bases, and 12 bases separated the two germline ends. The CDR3 extends over 14 amino acids.

The rearrangement uses TRBV6-5 and TRBJ1-2, with a weak D call TRBD1 (6 bases). This CDR3 has 13 residues. Germline lookup yields CDR1 MNHEY and CDR2 SVGAGI. The V gene lost 2 bases and the J gene lost 3 bases, with 7 bases spanning the gap. Here the CDR3 DNA reads TGTGCCAGCAGTTACCGGACAGACTATGGCTACACCTTC. Translated, it gives CASSYRTDYGYTF.

The V call is TRBV28, the J call TRBJ1-2, with 8 bases matching TRBD1. CDR1 MDHEN and CDR2 SYDVKM come from the germline V gene. Germline trimming cut 3 bases from V and 4 bases from J; bases unmatched to any gene: 4. This CDR3 is built from 14 residues. CDR3 residues: CASSLDRVIYGYTF. The CDR3 bases are TGTGCCAGCAGTTTGGACAGGGTGATCTATGGCTACACCTTC.

The genes are TRBV29-1 and TRBJ2-1; TRBD1 is a possible D gene (5 bases). CDR1 is SQVTM and CDR2 is ANQGSEA in the germline V gene. The CDR3 runs 15 residues. V lost 4 bases and J lost 2, with 15 bases in between. The CDR3, as DNA: TGCAGCGTTGTGCAGACAGTCTTCACCTACAATGAGCAGTTCTTC. This codes for CSVVQTVFTYNEQFF.

Only a few counts were recorded for this clone. The rearrangement links TRBV5-5 to TRBJ1-2, with 9 bases matching TRBD1. The trim removed 4 bases at V and 8 bases at J, leaving 9 bases unmatched. CDR1 and CDR2 from the germline V gene are SGHKS and YYEKEE (reference sequence). The CDR3 is 14 residues long. The CDR3 nucleotides are TGTGCCAGCAGCAGAGACAGGGGGGAGGGCGGCTACACCTTC. This codes for CASSRDRGEGGYTF.

The rearrangement links TRBV28 to TRBJ1-3; D unresolved. The CDR3 totals 14 residues. Trimming took off 6 bases at V and 0 bases at J, with 9 bases between the two ends. The germline CDR1 and CDR2 sequences are MDHEN and SYDVKM. CDR3 DNA: TGTGCCAGCAGCCGAGGGCCCTCTGGAAACACCATATATTTT. Amino acid sequence: CASSRGPSGNTIYF.

The chain employs TRBV2 and TRBJ1-2; 8 bases map to TRBD1. Per germline, CDR1 SNHLY and CDR2 FYNNEI. V was clipped by 4 bases and J by 4 bases; unmatched bases: 11. The CDR3 is 16 residues long. Here the CDR3 reads CASSGPSGQAVYGYTF. The CDR3 DNA is TGTGCCAGCAGTGGACCATCGGGACAGGCAGTCTATGGCTACACCTTC.

V and J are TRBV30 and TRBJ1-3; the D is unclear. The germline CDR1 and CDR2 sequences are GTSNPN and SVGIG (reference sequence). CDR3 length: 15 residues. Trimming stripped 2 bases from V and 1 base from J, with 12 bases between. The CDR3 protein is CAWSQGSRSGNTIYF. CDR3 DNA sequence: TGTGCCTGGAGTCAAGGAAGCCGTTCTGGAAACACCATATATTTT.

This sequence joins TRBV4-3 and TRBJ2-7; D not resolved. Germline V gene lookup returns CDR1 LGHNA and CDR2 YSLEER. Trimming stripped 1 base from V and 4 bases from J, with 14 bases between. The CDR3 covers 15 residues. CDR3 DNA: TGCGCCAGCAGCCAAGTCATGGGGTTGGGGTACGAGCAGTACTTC. Its protein product is CASSQVMGLGYEQYF.

The chain links TRBV30 to TRBJ2-7; D perhaps matches TRBD1 (6 bases). Germline V gene lookup returns CDR1 GTSNPN and CDR2 SVGIG (reference sequence). This CDR3 spans 15 amino acids. Trimming took 0 bases from V and 1 from J, leaving 13 bases between them. CDR3 in DNA: TGTGCCTGGAGTGTACTGGACAGTAGGTCCTACGAGCAGTACTTC. This translates into CAWSVLDSRSYEQYF.

The genes are TRBV7-9 and TRBJ2-1; TRBD2 matches 14 bases. From germline, CDR1 is SEHNR and CDR2 FQNEAQ (reference sequence). Trimming at V came to 9 bases and at J to 6 bases, leaving 13 bases not matched to a gene. The CDR3 contains 17 residues. The CDR3 coding sequence is TGTGCCAGTCACTCCTCTGGGACTAGCGGGAGTGGCAATGAGCAGTTCTTC. As protein: CASHSSGTSGSGNEQFF.

This sequence joins TRBV18 and TRBJ2-7; 8 positions match TRBD2. This CDR3 has 16 residues. With V trimmed by 3 bases and J by 3 bases, 10 bases remained unmatched. Germline CDR1 and CDR2: KGHSH and LQKENI. CDR3 sequence: CASSPVTGGGNYEQYF. CDR3 DNA sequence: TGTGCCAGCTCACCCGTAACGGGAGGGGGGAACTACGAGCAGTACTTC. The entire variable domain, with the rest obtained from reference TRBV18 and TRBJ2-7, is as follows: NAGVMQNPRHLVRRRGQEARLRCSPMKGHSHVYWYRQLPEEGLKFMVYLQKENIIDESGMPKERFSAEFPKEGPSILRIQQVVRGDSAAYFCASSPVTGGGNYEQYFGPGTRLTVT.

The chain carries TRBV4-3 and TRBJ1-5; possible D gene TRBD1, 5 bases. Trimming cost V 0 bases and J 8 bases, with 20 bases left between them. CDR1 is LGHNA, CDR2 YSLEER, per germline. CDR3 length equals 17 residues. This CDR3 is CASSQDRTGSYGEPQHF. The CDR3, as DNA: TGCGCCAGCAGCCAAGATCGAACAGGTAGCTATGGGGAGCCCCAGCATTTT.